Reported below is one T cell receptor (beta chain). TCRdb's table, derived via immunoSEQ multiplex PCR, lists solely in-frame clones and lacks some. The sample consists of about 660,000 clones, 87% of them appearing once. The data were taken from a study of shared T cell receptors in the human thymus. Germline V gives CDR1 MDHEN, CDR2 SYDVKM. The V and J ends lost 6 bases and 0 bases respectively, with 14 bases between them. The CDR3 runs 15 residues. These data also formed part of another study, on human thymus T cells. That source reports: From resections taken during corrective heart surgery, the thymus tissue was obtained. Within thymic and blood repertoires, V and J gene usage appeared to be biased. Reports from related research described highly overlapping thymic repertoires among unrelated individuals.

This TCR came from a boy under two years old with a congenital heart defect. The chain uses TRBV28 and TRBJ1-2; D remains unclear. Sequencing was done on a sample of thymocytes. In nucleotides, the CDR3 is TGTGCCAGCAGCCCCCGAGCGGGCCCTAACTATGGCTACACCTTC. It specifies CASSPRAGPNYGYTF.